This T cell receptor (beta chain) was captured in a study of control samples from healthy donors and cancer patients. With V trimmed by 3 bases and J by 1 base, 17 bases remained unmatched. CDR3 size: 20 residues. The V gene's germline CDR1 is LGHNA and CDR2 YNFKEQ. TCRdb's table, derived via immunoSEQ multiplex PCR, lists solely in-frame clones and lacks some. The listing contains approximately 190,000 clones. The chain joins TRBV4-2 to TRBJ2-3; 9 bases agree with TRBD2. The sample taken for sequencing was blood. The TCR sequence derives from a woman between 25 and 40 years old in good health. The CDR3: CASSHPAPPGLARGTDTQYF. The CDR3 DNA reads TGTGCCAGCAGCCATCCCGCCCCCCCCGGACTAGCGAGAGGCACAGATACGCAGTATTTT.